This TCR beta chain emerged from a study of blood T cells in healthy people across ages. This clonotype has ten or more counts. Its antigen is still unknown. A J-beta primer mix and a sample-barcoded 5' primer were used in a second PCR of about 6 to 12 cycles. Every cDNA molecule bore a tag from a template-switch adaptor containing 12 random nucleotides. Every sample gave at least 2.5 million paired-end reads containing CDR3. TCRdb re-called the 5' RACE reads through MiXCR, storing one row per CDR3 protein. The sample has 710,000 or so distinct CDR3 sequences; 32% are singletons. Study-level points and caveats: Diversity was estimated from one million T cells, and these estimates were considered underestimates. A greater number of naive CD4+ cells and higher diversity distinguished long-lived donors from aged donors.

This CDR3 comprises 15 residues. V lost 3 bases to trimming and J lost 5 bases; unmatched junction nucleotides: 4. This clonotype originated in an elderly woman in good health. The material sequenced was blood. V is TRBV12-3 or TRBV12-4 and J is TRBJ2-1; 10 bases map to TRBD2. CDR3 DNA sequence: TGTGCCAGCAGTTTCCAGCGGGGGGGCCACAATGAGCAGTTCTTC. This encodes CASSFQRGGHNEQFF.